A selection of T cell receptor beta chains follows, all from one sample in a study of neoadjuvant anti-PD-1 for oral cavity cancer. Sequenced by immunoSEQ multiplex PCR; TCRdb stores in-frame clones only, minus some. The sample holds 7,500 or so clones, 53% seen once. The sample consisted of tumor tissue, taken before nivolumab (anti-PD-1) treatment. The receptors derive from a person aged 40 to 85 with oral cavity squamous cell carcinoma. Each CDR3 is given with its conserved first and last residue. The order of the fields is V gene, D gene, J gene, clone size, CDR3 protein, CDR3 DNA. A D gene is named only where the DNA matches it firmly. The size field is filled for only some rows; it gives once, few, many or a size class.

TRBV6-5	.	TRBJ2-7	medium-sized	CASSPGTVFSYEQYF	TGTGCCAGCAGTCCCGGGACGGTCTTCTCCTACGAGCAGTACTTC
TRBV19	TRBD2	TRBJ2-1	.	CASSIRPDSSGLYNEQFF	TGTGCCAGTAGTATTCGGCCGGATTCTAGCGGGCTGTACAATGAGCAGTTCTTC
TRBV7-6	.	TRBJ2-5	few	CASSLANQNGPMTQYF	TGTGCCAGCAGCTTAGCGAATCAGAACGGACCCATGACCCAGTACTTC
TRBV5-8	TRBD2	TRBJ2-7	once	CASSLGTSVSYEQYF	TGTGCCAGCAGCTTGGGGACTAGCGTCTCCTACGAGCAGTACTTC
TRBV5-8	TRBD2	TRBJ2-1	once	CASSFSSGSRNEQFF	TGTGCCAGCAGCTTTTCAAGCGGGAGTAGAAATGAGCAGTTCTTC
TRBV19	.	TRBJ2-1	few	CASSIRHHEQFF	TGTGCCAGTAGTATACGGCATCACGAGCAGTTCTTC
TRBV2	.	TRBJ2-5	once	CASNTEQETQYF	TGTGCCAGCAACACGGAACAAGAGACCCAGTACTTC
TRBV15	.	TRBJ2-6	.	CATSTDPLFSGANVLTF	TGTGCCACCAGCACGGACCCACTTTTCTCTGGGGCCAACGTCCTGACTTTC
TRBV6-5	.	TRBJ2-3	.	CASSYSGRTDTQYF	TGTGCCAGCAGTTACTCAGGGCGCACAGATACGCAGTATTTT
TRBV6-1	.	TRBJ2-1	.	CASSDFVSSSYNEQFF	TGTGCCAGCAGTGACTTCGTCAGCAGCTCCTACAATGAGCAGTTCTTC
TRBV10-3	.	TRBJ2-1	.	CAISKIESSPEQFF	TGTGCCATCAGTAAGATCGAATCATCCCCTGAGCAGTTCTTC
TRBV4-2	.	TRBJ1-3	once	CASSQVEGLAGNTIYF	TGTGCCAGCAGCCAAGTTGAGGGGTTAGCTGGAAACACCATATATTTT
TRBV28	TRBD1	TRBJ2-4	.	CASSFGQGLAKNIQYF	TGTGCCAGCAGTTTCGGACAGGGCCTAGCCAAAAACATTCAGTACTTC
TRBV18	.	TRBJ2-1	.	CASSLRVDEQFF	TGTGCCAGCTCACTACGGGTCGATGAGCAGTTCTTC
TRBV5-1	.	TRBJ2-5	.	CASSPYLSSDQETQYF	TGCGCCAGCAGCCCCTACCTTTCTAGCGACCAAGAGACCCAGTACTTC
TRBV6-5	.	TRBJ2-7	.	CASSQTGGSYEQYF	TGTGCCAGCAGCCAAACAGGCGGCTCCTACGAGCAGTACTTC
TRBV2	.	TRBJ2-5	few	CASSAGKETQYF	TGTGCCAGCAGTGCCGGCAAAGAGACCCAGTACTTC
TRBV27	TRBD2	TRBJ2-5	few	CASMWSGGQQETQYF	TGTGCCAGCATGTGGAGCGGGGGCCAGCAAGAGACCCAGTACTTC
TRBV5-1	.	TRBJ2-5	few	CASSLAVHQETQYF	TGCGCCAGCAGCTTGGCAGTCCACCAAGAGACCCAGTACTTC
TRBV19	.	TRBJ1-5	few	CASRLATYSNQPQHF	TGTGCCAGTAGATTAGCCACTTATAGCAATCAGCCCCAGCATTTT
TRBV7-9	.	TRBJ2-3	.	CASSLSQGPSTDTQYF	TGTGCCAGCAGCTTATCTCAGGGGCCCAGCACAGATACGCAGTATTTT
TRBV6-5	.	TRBJ1-2	few	CASSYLQDYGYTF	TGTGCCAGCAGTTACTTACAGGACTATGGCTACACCTTC
TRBV18	.	TRBJ1-1	few	CASSPNVVTEAFF	TGTGCCAGCTCACCAAACGTGGTTACTGAAGCTTTCTTT
TRBV4-1	.	TRBJ2-3	medium-sized	CASSQGWRDTDTQYF	TGCGCCAGCAGCCAAGGGTGGCGGGACACAGATACGCAGTATTTT
TRBV9	.	TRBJ2-5	once	CASSLSKETQYF	TGTGCCAGCAGCCTGTCAAAAGAGACCCAGTACTTC
TRBV28	.	TRBJ1-3	few	CASSTKTAGFSGNTIYF	TGTGCCAGCAGCACCAAGACCGCTGGGTTCTCTGGAAACACCATATATTTT
TRBV11-3	.	TRBJ2-1	few	CASSLVPLAEQFF	TGTGCCAGCAGCTTAGTCCCGCTGGCGGAGCAGTTCTTC
TRBV5-1	.	TRBJ2-1	.	CASIRGDEQFF	TGCGCCAGCATCCGGGGAGATGAGCAGTTCTTC
TRBV27	.	TRBJ2-1	few	CASSSPSRGHEQFF	TGTGCCAGCAGTTCGCCATCCAGGGGCCATGAGCAGTTCTTC
TRBV10-3	.	TRBJ1-3	.	CAISDSSGNTIYF	TGTGCCATCAGTGACAGCTCTGGAAACACCATATATTTT
TRBV2	.	TRBJ1-1	.	CASKGGAWGEAFF	TGTGCCAGCAAGGGGGGGGCATGGGGTGAAGCTTTCTTT
TRBV7-8	.	TRBJ2-3	.	CASSALGGARADTQYF	TGTGCCAGCAGCGCCCTTGGGGGGGCTCGCGCAGATACGCAGTATTTT
TRBV6-1	TRBD1	TRBJ2-2	.	CAAGTVNTGELFF	TGTGCCGCCGGGACAGTGAACACCGGGGAGCTGTTTTTT
TRBV7-9	.	TRBJ2-7	medium-sized	CASSPRDWTYEQYF	TGTGCCAGCAGCCCTCGAGACTGGACCTACGAGCAGTACTTC
TRBV5-1	TRBD1	TRBJ2-5	.	CASSLVQGGQETQYF	TGCGCCAGCAGCTTGGTACAGGGGGGCCAAGAGACCCAGTACTTC
TRBV7-9	.	TRBJ1-2	few	CASSLGDGLDYGYTF	TGTGCCAGCAGCTTGGGGGACGGCCTTGACTATGGCTACACCTTC
TRBV10-2	.	TRBJ1-5	few	CASSEGKGRGSQPQHF	TGCGCCAGCAGTGAGGGAAAAGGCAGGGGAAGTCAGCCCCAGCATTTT
TRBV4-2	TRBD2	TRBJ2-2	few	CASGGLATNTGELFF	TGTGCCAGCGGGGGACTAGCGACGAACACCGGGGAGCTGTTTTTT
TRBV7-8	.	TRBJ1-1	.	CASSLPPGANRAFF	TGTGCCAGCAGCTTACCCCCGGGGGCAAATAGAGCTTTCTTT
TRBV6-5	TRBD1	TRBJ1-2	.	CASSRDRGHGYTF	TGTGCCAGCAGCCGCGACAGGGGACATGGCTACACCTTC
TRBV29-1	.	TRBJ2-1	.	CSVEERAGTEQFF	TGCAGCGTTGAAGAACGAGCCGGGACAGAGCAGTTCTTC
TRBV15	.	TRBJ1-5	few	CATSRDSQVGQPQHF	TGTGCCACCAGCAGAGATTCTCAAGTGGGCCAGCCCCAGCATTTT
TRBV25-1	.	TRBJ2-7	.	CASSRDFYEQYF	TGTGCCAGCAGTAGGGACTTCTACGAGCAGTACTTC
TRBV23-1	TRBD1	TRBJ2-3	once	CASSPDRGTDTQYF	TGCGCCAGCAGCCCGGACAGGGGGACAGATACGCAGTATTTT
TRBV19	.	TRBJ1-5	.	CASSRDGNQPQHF	TGTGCCAGTAGTAGGGATGGGAATCAGCCCCAGCATTTT
TRBV15	.	TRBJ1-4	.	CATSRGRDVEKLFF	TGTGCCACCAGCAGAGGCAGGGACGTTGAAAAACTGTTTTTT
TRBV6-5	TRBD1	TRBJ2-7	.	CATGTAYEQYF	TGTGCCACCGGGACAGCCTACGAGCAGTACTTC
TRBV5-6	TRBD2	TRBJ2-5	.	CATYSGLGGGAGETQYF	TGTGCCACCTACTCCGGGTTGGGCGGGGGAGCGGGAGAGACCCAGTACTTC
TRBV7-8	TRBD1	TRBJ1-2	.	CASSLSEQGDGYTF	TGTGCCAGCAGCTTAAGCGAACAGGGGGATGGCTACACCTTC
TRBV14	TRBD1	TRBJ2-2	few	CASRRDSYTGELFF	TGTGCCAGCAGACGGGACAGTTACACCGGGGAGCTGTTTTTT
TRBV2	TRBD1	TRBJ2-7	once	CASSVGTGTSSYEQYF	TGTGCCAGCAGTGTGGGGACAGGGACCAGCTCCTACGAGCAGTACTTC
TRBV5-4	TRBD2	TRBJ2-2	.	CASSQGLAGFAGELFF	TGTGCCAGCAGCCAGGGACTAGCGGGATTCGCCGGGGAGCTGTTTTTT
TRBV6-5	.	TRBJ2-7	.	CASSLDPGSSYEQYF	TGTGCCAGCAGTTTAGATCCAGGGTCTTCCTACGAGCAGTACTTC
TRBV28	.	TRBJ1-2	.	CASSPLTRVAYGYTF	TGTGCCAGCAGCCCGCTCACAAGGGTAGCATATGGCTACACCTTC